The present T cell receptor beta chain was sequenced within a study of tumor-infiltrating lymphocytes in primary liver carcinoma. A primer in the constant region served to generate TCR beta cDNA from around 500 ng of total RNA. For TCR beta, libraries were produced by three nested multiplex PCR rounds using slightly modified ARM-PCR. Forward primers for TRBV1-TRBV30 and a C-beta reverse primer served the first two PCR rounds, at approximately 10 cycles each. TCRdb re-analysed the multiplex PCR reads in MiXCR, keeping a single row per CDR3 protein. The sample lists 95,000 to 150,000 distinct CDR3 sequences, around 70% occurring once. Concerning this clonotype: At one of its ends the junction is not consistent with the germline gene, which may arise from a read error.

Unsorted bulk tissue, roughly 20-33 mg of it, served as the source for co-extraction of RNA and DNA. This CDR3 is built from 14 residues. The clonotype comes from a woman aged 55-69 years with primary liver carcinoma and hepatitis B virus infection. V and J are TRBV12-3 or TRBV12-4 and TRBJ1-1; D gene unclear. The material sequenced was tumor-adjacent normal liver tissue. The CDR3 DNA reads TGTACCAGCAGTTGGGAGGGAGGAATCACTGAAGCTTTCTTT. As protein: CTSSWEGGITEAFF.